This T cell receptor (beta chain) was sequenced for a study of T cell responses to AZD1222 COVID-19 vaccine. In regard to this clone: Its target is not known.

General study findings and limits: Every sample of the repertoires postdated the peak T cell response. Targets within unmutated variant regions were reportedly found for nearly half of spike-specific TCRs. Spike-specific TCR breadth and depth were elevated following two AZD1222 doses. Baseline seropositivity characterized only a handful of AZD1222 recipients.

Assay used: immunoSEQ multiplex PCR; TCRdb lists only in-frame clones, some missing. The sample carries roughly 120,000 clones, roughly 90% recorded once. Per the germline V gene, CDR1 is SGDLS and CDR2 is YYNGEE. The CDR3 consists of 14 residues. With 3 bases clipped from V and 5 bases from J, the junction kept 6 bases outside the gene matches. The source material was peripheral blood, sampled on day 0 of AZD1222 vaccination. The chain couples TRBV9 to TRBJ1-1; TRBD1 aligns across 8 bases. The receptor was isolated from an adult in good health. CDR3 DNA: TGTGCCAGCAGCGGCACAGGGGGGGGGACTGAAGCTTTCTTT. It encodes CASSGTGGGTEAFF.